A single sample is the source of the 3 T cell receptor beta chains below, sequenced in a study of cytomegalovirus exposure and HLA in healthy donors. Amplification used 60 Vbeta primers and 13 Jbeta primers. Repertoires were generated with immunoSEQ multiplex PCR, while TCRdb's copy carries only in-frame clones and drops some. The sample has 130,000 or so clones, around 72% seen once; the top ten hold approximately 3.9%. The sequencing sample was made of PBMCs. These receptors came from a man aged 50-59 years in good health and CMV-seropositive.

Notes on this clone: The same CDR3 also results from other DNA sequences found in this sample. The V gene is TRBV5-4, the J gene TRBJ2-3; TRBD2 matches at 10 bases. This CDR3 region has 17 residues. Trimming took 0 bases from V and 6 from J; bases not matched to a gene: 10. CDR1 is SGHNT, CDR2 YYREEE, per germline (reference sequence). CDR3 coding DNA: TGTGCCAGCAGCTTGGGTCCTAGCGGGGGAAGGACGGATACGCAGTATTTT. Its protein is CASSLGPSGGRTDTQYF.

The V and J genes are TRBV7-9 and TRBJ2-3, with 8 bases identical to TRBD2. Germline loops: CDR1 SEHNR, CDR2 FQNEAQ (reference sequence). The CDR3 runs 13 residues. V was pared by 10 bases and J by 3 bases, with 6 bases of the junction left unmatched. The CDR3 sequence is CATGVAGTDTQYF. CDR3 DNA: TGTGCCACCGGGGTAGCGGGGACAGATACGCAGTATTTT.

The chain links TRBV10-3 to TRBJ1-2; 9 positions match TRBD1. CDR3 length equals 13 residues. V trimming: 6 bases; J trimming: 7 bases; junction bases outside the gene matches: 6. Germline V CDR1 and CDR2: ENHRY, SYGVKD. The CDR3 region has the DNA TGTGCCATCAGGGAGACAGGGGGATTTGGCTACACCTTC. Its protein product is CAIRETGGFGYTF.